This entry features one T cell receptor (beta chain) sequence. This sample stems from a study of PD-L1 blockade in urothelial cancer. Study-wide background: Bladder-origin urothelial cancer in males covered twenty-five of 29 patients.

Measured with immunoSEQ multiplex PCR; TCRdb has only the in-frame clones, and not every one. The repertoire consists of tens of thousands of clones, with roughly 87% occurring once and the leading ten covering over 5%. The trim removed 0 bases at V and 3 bases at J, leaving 6 bases unmatched. The CDR3 length is 16 residues. The germline gives CDR1 LNHNV, CDR2 YYDKDF (reference sequence). Source: PBMCs, taken around atezolizumab (anti-PD-L1) treatment. The chain couples TRBV15 to TRBJ2-7, with 9 bases fitting TRBD1. This receptor was taken from a woman between 65 and 79 years old with urothelial cancer. CDR3 sequence reads: CATSRDKGTGYYEQYF. DNA for the CDR3: TGTGCCACCAGCAGAGATAAGGGGACAGGGTACTACGAGCAGTACTTC.